This T cell receptor beta chain was observed in a study of regulatory T cells in long-lasting Graves disease. Study context: The study counted Graves' disease as persistent given over 5 years of antithyroid drugs and positive TSH receptor antibodies. Study results and caveats: When disease was persistent, TRBV28, TRBJ1-2 and TRBJ2-5 were the favored segments. Thyroid tissue went unexamined; only peripheral blood was analyzed.

With iRepertoire HTBI primers and Arm-PCR of CDR3 regions, TCR beta libraries were built. TCRdb itself ran the multiplex PCR reads through MiXCR, one entry per CDR3 protein. The sample has 500,000 to 700,000 distinct CDR3 sequences; around 30% are singletons. A note on this clonotype: The target antigen is unknown.

Germline loops: CDR1 LNHNV, CDR2 YYDKDF (reference sequence). Between the trimmed V and J ends, which lost 3 bases and 2 bases, there was a span of 10 bases. The length of the CDR3 is 14 residues. Regarding time point: persistent/refractory GD, antithyroid drugs over 5 years with positive TRAb. The TCR library was made from RNA extracted from PBMCs. The chain uses TRBV15 and TRBJ1-1; D is undetermined. This TCR derives from a female donor with Graves disease. The source material was peripheral blood mononuclear cells (PBMCs), sampled when the disease was refractory, from a patient treated with antithyroid drugs. The CDR3: CATSSRRENTEAFF. Written as DNA, the CDR3 is TGTGCCACCAGCAGTAGACGGGAAAACACTGAAGCTTTCTTT.